One and the same sample provided the 10 T cell receptor beta chains below, sequenced in a study of cytomegalovirus exposure and HLA in healthy donors (dated 2017 in TCRdb). Library method: the immunoSEQ multiplex PCR assay. A mixture of 60 forward primers for TCR Vbeta segments and 13 reverse primers for TCR Jbeta segments was used in the multiplex PCR. TCRdb provides this immuneACCESS table in a form limited to in-frame rearrangements. Some clones are lacking; in checked studies, under half of them reflect an unresolved V gene, and why the rest are absent is not known. The sample table records 80,000 to 95,000 clones. About 1% of the sample belongs to the ten largest clones. Sequenced input: PBMCs. These receptors came from a woman in her thirties in good health and CMV-seronegative.

The rearrangement joins TRBV19 to TRBJ2-1; weak D call: TRBD2 (6 bases). The CDR3 contains 14 residues. Germline V gene lookup returns CDR1 LNHDA and CDR2 SQIVND (reference sequence). V was pared by 6 bases and J by 6 bases, with 15 bases between. The CDR3 nucleotides read TGTGCCAGTAGCGATGGGACTTACTTCAATGAGCAGTTCTTC. Translation gives CASSDGTYFNEQFF.

This chain connects TRBV5-1 to TRBJ2-7; 7 positions agree with TRBD1. The germline V gene encodes CDR1 SGHRS and CDR2 YFSETQ. CDR3 length: 15 amino acids. J was trimmed by 2 bases and V by 0 bases; bases with no gene match: 5. CDR3 in DNA: TGCGCCAGCAGCTTGGCTCCTGGACAGGCCTACGAGCAGTACTTC. Encoded protein: CASSLAPGQAYEQYF.

With regard to this clone: The junction and the germline gene differ at one end; a read error may be behind it. This rearrangement joins TRBV18 to TRBJ2-7; 16 nucleotides align to TRBD2. Germline V gene data show CDR1 as KGHSH and CDR2 as LQKENI. CDR3 length equals 16 residues. CDR3 amino acids: CASAPLGTSGRAEQSF. The CDR3 bases are TGTGCCAGCGCACCCCTGGGGACTAGCGGGAGGGCCGAGCAGTCCTTC.

CDR3 sequence: CASSYLDSDSYEQYF. The CDR3 bases are TGTGCCAGCAGTTACTTGGACAGTGACTCCTACGAGCAGTACTTC. The V call is TRBV6-5, the J call TRBJ2-7, with D possibly being TRBD1 (6 bases). This CDR3 is built from 15 residues. The ends were cut back, 1 base at V and 0 bases at J, with 10 bases in the middle. CDR1 is MNHEY and CDR2 is SVGAGI in the germline V gene.

Details on this clone: One end of the junction is discordant with germline, which a read error may explain. The J gene is TRBJ1-1, the V gene TRBV9; D gene ambiguous. CDR3 length: 9 amino acids. Germline V lookup: CDR1 SGDLS, CDR2 YYNGEE. In nucleotides, the CDR3 is TGTGCCAGCAGCGTAGATCCCAGCTTT. Encoded protein: CASSVDPSF.

The chain employs TRBV30 and TRBJ2-7, with 7 bases that match TRBD2. J was trimmed by 5 bases and V by 8 bases; bases with no gene match: 9. This CDR3 is 12 amino acids long. Looked up from germline, CDR1 is GTSNPN and CDR2 is SVGIG (reference sequence). The CDR3 is CAGGLPTHEQYF. In nucleotides, the CDR3 is TGTGCCGGGGGACTACCTACTCACGAGCAGTACTTC.

The chain combines TRBV14 with TRBJ1-1; possibly TRBD1 for D (5 bases). The length of the CDR3 is 15 residues. The ends were cut back, 0 bases at V and 0 bases at J, with 8 bases in the middle. CDR1 and CDR2 from the germline V gene are SGHDN and FVKESK. In DNA, the CDR3 is TGTGCCAGCAGCCAAGAGAACAGGATGAACACTGAAGCTTTCTTT. It translates to CASSQENRMNTEAFF.

The chain combines TRBV30 with TRBJ1-6; tentative D call: TRBD1 (6 bases). The CDR3 spans 14 residues. Between the trimmed V and J ends, which lost 1 base and 9 bases, there was a span of 13 bases. Per germline, CDR1 GTSNPN and CDR2 SVGIG (reference sequence). The CDR3 loop reads CAWSGGGPGSPLHF. The CDR3, as DNA: TGTGCCTGGAGTGGCGGGGGGCCGGGTTCACCCCTCCACTTT.

V usage is TRBV4-2 and J usage is TRBJ1-2, with D tentatively TRBD1 (5 bases). From germline, CDR1 is LGHNA and CDR2 YNFKEQ. Trimming pared 0 bases from V and 5 bases from J, leaving 16 bases between. This CDR3 has 16 amino acids. The CDR3 region has the DNA TGTGCCAGCAGCCAAGAAGGCGGGGCGACCCGATATGGCTACACCTTC. Translation gives CASSQEGGATRYGYTF.

The J gene is TRBJ2-7, the V gene TRBV7-6, with 7 positions matching TRBD1. This CDR3 contains 16 residues. With 0 bases clipped from V and 2 bases from J, the junction kept 7 bases outside the gene matches. Germline V gene lookup returns CDR1 SGHVS and CDR2 FNYEAQ. CDR3 DNA sequence: TGTGCCAGCAGCTTAGCTCAGGGGACAGCTGCCTACGAGCAGTACTTC. Its protein product is CASSLAQGTAAYEQYF.